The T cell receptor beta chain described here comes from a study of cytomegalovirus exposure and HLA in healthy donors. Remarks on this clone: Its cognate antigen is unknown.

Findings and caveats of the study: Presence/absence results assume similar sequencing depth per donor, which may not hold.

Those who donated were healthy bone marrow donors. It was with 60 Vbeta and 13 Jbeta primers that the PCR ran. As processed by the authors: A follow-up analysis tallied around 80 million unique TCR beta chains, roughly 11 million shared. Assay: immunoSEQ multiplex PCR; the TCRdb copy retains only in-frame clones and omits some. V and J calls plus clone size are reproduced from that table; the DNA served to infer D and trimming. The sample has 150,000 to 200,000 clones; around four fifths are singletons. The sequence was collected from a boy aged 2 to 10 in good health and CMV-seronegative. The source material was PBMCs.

In DNA form, the CDR3 reads TGTGCCAGTAGTCCCGAAACTAGCGGGGGGGCCGGGGAGCAGTTCTTC. Residues: CASSPETSGGAGEQFF. This rearrangement joins TRBV19 to TRBJ2-1, with 13 bases fitting TRBD2. In germline, CDR1 is LNHDA, CDR2 SQIVND (reference sequence). CDR3 length: 16 residues. The junction had 11 bases not matched to a gene; V was cut back by 5 bases and J by 10 bases.